Given below is one T cell receptor (beta chain) in context. Its antigen target is currently unknown. One base away there is no much larger clone; base qualities are not given. The library was obtained by the immunoSEQ multiplex PCR assay. Each sample had 85,000 to 100,000 TCR templates assayed by the deep sequencing platform. Genomic DNA extracted from sorted T cells was the material used for TCRbeta CDR3 sequencing. On the study's bioinformatics: Clonal analysis of TCRbeta CDR3 data was done in the R programming language. Comparing unstimulated samples against CFSE-low samples taken after the reaction was how alloreactive CD4+ and CD8+ clones were defined. By matching sequences to the repertoires of sorted unstimulated Treg and non-Treg cells, each alloreactive CD4+ clone was assigned a regulatory or non-regulatory origin. TCRdb provides this immuneACCESS table in a form limited to in-frame rearrangements. Some clones are lacking; in checked studies, under half of them reflect an unresolved V gene, and why the rest are absent is not known. Clonal size and the V and J genes are those of that table, whereas D and trimming came from the DNA. This sample lists about 82,000 clones; 87% were detected once. The ten largest account for roughly 1.5% of the sample.

The data originate from a study of siplizumab effects on memory and regulatory T cells (dated by TCRdb to between 2017 and 2020). For the wider study: The study looked at the effect of siplizumab, an anti-CD2 antibody, on alloreactive T-cell subsets in allogeneic mixed lymphocyte reactions made from human PBMCs. Findings and caveats that apply to the study as a whole: The suppressive function of proliferating Tregs from siplizumab cultures was not functionally confirmed. Unstimulated naive T cells appeared to be more diverse than memory T cells, and naive cells seemed to make a substantial contribution to the alloresponse. About 80-96% of proliferating CD4+ or CD8+ clones could not be given a naive or memory phenotype. In reactions with siplizumab, an average of approximately 69% of mappable alloreactive CD4+ clones were Treg-derived, compared with 26.9% in control reactions. Siplizumab significantly lowered the cumulative frequency of alloreactive sequences that could be traced to unstimulated CD4+ memory T cells. Sequences below about 10^-5 frequency were poorly captured, so only a minor fraction of alloreactive clones could be mapped to unstimulated subsets.

V is shortened by 6 bases, J by 2 bases, and the region joining them spans 16 bases. As encoded in the germline V gene, CDR1 is SGHTA while CDR2 is FQGNSA. The CDR3 spans 15 residues, from the cysteine through the phenylalanine. The only DNA kept is the CDR3, 45 bases in frame from the first base. Sorted unstimulated T cells and proliferating T cells recovered from mixed lymphocyte reactions underwent TCRbeta CDR3 sequencing. Fresh whole blood from ten to eleven HLA-typed healthy donors served as the source for isolating PBMCs. Unstimulated CD4+ regulatory T cells were FACS-sorted to map the origin of alloreactive clones.

Material: Tregs sorted from blood. The chain joins TRBV7-2 to TRBJ2-5; a weak D assignment points to TRBD2 (6 bases agree). This TCR came from a human donor in good health. The DNA sequence is as follows: TGTGCCAGCAGTAGACTAGGATTAGTTCAAGAGACCCAGTACTTC. Its protein product is CASSRLGLVQETQYF.